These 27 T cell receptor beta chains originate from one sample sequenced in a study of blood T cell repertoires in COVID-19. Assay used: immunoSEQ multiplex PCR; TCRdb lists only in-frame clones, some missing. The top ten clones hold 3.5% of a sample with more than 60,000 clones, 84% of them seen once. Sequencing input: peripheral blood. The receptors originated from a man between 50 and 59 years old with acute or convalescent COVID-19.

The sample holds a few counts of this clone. CDR3 nucleotides: TGTGCCAGCAGCGTTAGCGGGAGGGGGGGGGCGGCCCAGTACTTC. Its protein is CASSVSGRGGAAQYF. V and J are TRBV7-2 and TRBJ2-5; 11 bases map to TRBD2. The CDR3 is made up of 15 amino acids. CDR1 SGHTA and CDR2 FQGNSA come from the germline V gene. Trimming cost V 5 bases and J 9 bases; bases outside gene matches: 11.

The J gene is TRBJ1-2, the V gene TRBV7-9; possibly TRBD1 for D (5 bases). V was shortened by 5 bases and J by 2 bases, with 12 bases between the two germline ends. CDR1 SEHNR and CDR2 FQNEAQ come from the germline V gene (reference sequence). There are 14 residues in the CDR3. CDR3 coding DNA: TGTGCCAGCAGCCCCCAGGGACTAAACTATGGCTACACCTTC. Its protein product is CASSPQGLNYGYTF.

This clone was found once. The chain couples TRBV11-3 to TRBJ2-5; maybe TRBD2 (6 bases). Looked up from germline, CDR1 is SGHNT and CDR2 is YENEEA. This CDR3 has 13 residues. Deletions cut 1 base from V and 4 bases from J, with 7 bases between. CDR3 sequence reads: CASSLVGGETQYF. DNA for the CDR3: TGTGCCAGCAGCTTAGTGGGGGGAGAGACCCAGTACTTC.

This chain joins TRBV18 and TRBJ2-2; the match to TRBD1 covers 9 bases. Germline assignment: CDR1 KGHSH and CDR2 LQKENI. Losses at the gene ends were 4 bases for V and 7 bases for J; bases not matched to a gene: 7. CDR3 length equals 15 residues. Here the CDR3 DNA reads TGTGCCAGCTCACTCTCCGGGACAGGGAACGGGGAGCTGTTTTTT. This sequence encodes CASSLSGTGNGELFF.

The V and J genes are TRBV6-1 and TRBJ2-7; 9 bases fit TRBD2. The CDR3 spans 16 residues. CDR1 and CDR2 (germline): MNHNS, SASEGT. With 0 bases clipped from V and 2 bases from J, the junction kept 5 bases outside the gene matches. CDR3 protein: CASSEARLAGAYEQYF. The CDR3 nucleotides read TGTGCCAGCAGTGAAGCGCGGTTAGCGGGGGCCTACGAGCAGTACTTC.

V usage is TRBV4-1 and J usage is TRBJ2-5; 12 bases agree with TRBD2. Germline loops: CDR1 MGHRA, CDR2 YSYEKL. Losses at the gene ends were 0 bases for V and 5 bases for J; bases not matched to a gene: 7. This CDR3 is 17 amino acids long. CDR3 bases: TGCGCCAGCAGCCAAGATCGGACTAGCGGGGTTAGGGAGACCCAGTACTTC. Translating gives CASSQDRTSGVRETQYF.

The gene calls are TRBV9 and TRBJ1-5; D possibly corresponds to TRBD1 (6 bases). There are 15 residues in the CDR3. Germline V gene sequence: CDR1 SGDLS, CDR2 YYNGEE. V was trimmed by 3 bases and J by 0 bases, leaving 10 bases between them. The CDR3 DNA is TGTGCCAGCAGCGAAGGGGGTAATAGCAATCAGCCCCAGCATTTT. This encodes CASSEGGNSNQPQHF. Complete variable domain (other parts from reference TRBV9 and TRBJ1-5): DSGVTQTPKHLITATGQRVTLRCSPRSGDLSVYWYQQSLDQGLQFLIQYYNGEERAKGNILERFSAQQFPDLHSELNLSSLELGDSALYFCASSEGGNSNQPQHFGDGTRLSIL.

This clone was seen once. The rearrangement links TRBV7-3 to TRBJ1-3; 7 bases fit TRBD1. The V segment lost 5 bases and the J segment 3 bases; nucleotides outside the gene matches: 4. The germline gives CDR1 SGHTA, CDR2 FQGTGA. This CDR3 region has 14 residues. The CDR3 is CASSRQGGGNTIYF. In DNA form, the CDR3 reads TGTGCCAGCAGCCGACAGGGTGGTGGAAACACCATATATTTT.

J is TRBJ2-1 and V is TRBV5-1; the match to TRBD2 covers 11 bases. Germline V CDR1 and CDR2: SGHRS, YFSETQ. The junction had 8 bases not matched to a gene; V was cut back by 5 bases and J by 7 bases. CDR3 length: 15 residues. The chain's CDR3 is CASRVAGGPENEQFF. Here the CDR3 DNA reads TGCGCCAGCAGGGTAGCGGGGGGGCCTGAGAATGAGCAGTTCTTC.

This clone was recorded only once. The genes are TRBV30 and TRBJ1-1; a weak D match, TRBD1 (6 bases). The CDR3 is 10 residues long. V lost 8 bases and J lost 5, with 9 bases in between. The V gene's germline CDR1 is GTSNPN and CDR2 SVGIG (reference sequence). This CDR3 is CAGGGTEAFF. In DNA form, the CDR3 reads TGTGCCGGGGGCGGGACTGAAGCTTTCTTT.

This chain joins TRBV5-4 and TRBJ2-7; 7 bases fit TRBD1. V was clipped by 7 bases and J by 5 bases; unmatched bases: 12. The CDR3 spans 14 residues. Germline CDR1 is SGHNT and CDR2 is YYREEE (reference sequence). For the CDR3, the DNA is TGTGCCAGCGGACGGACAGGAAATCATCACGAGCAGTACTTC. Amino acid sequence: CASGRTGNHHEQYF.

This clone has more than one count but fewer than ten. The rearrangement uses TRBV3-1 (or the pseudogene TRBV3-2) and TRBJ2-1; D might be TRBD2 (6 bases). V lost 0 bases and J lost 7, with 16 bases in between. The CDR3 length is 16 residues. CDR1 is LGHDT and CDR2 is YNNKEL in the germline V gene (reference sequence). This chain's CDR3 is CASSQEGTSRFNEQFF. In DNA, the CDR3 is TGTGCCAGCAGCCAAGAGGGGACTTCCAGGTTTAATGAGCAGTTCTTC.

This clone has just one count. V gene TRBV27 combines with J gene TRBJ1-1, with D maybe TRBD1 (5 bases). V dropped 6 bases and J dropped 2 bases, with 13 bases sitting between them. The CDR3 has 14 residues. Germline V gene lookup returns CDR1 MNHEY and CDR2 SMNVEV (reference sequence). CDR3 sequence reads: CASRLLGGNTEAFF. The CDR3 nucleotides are TGTGCCAGCAGGCTTCTGGGGGGAAACACTGAAGCTTTCTTT.

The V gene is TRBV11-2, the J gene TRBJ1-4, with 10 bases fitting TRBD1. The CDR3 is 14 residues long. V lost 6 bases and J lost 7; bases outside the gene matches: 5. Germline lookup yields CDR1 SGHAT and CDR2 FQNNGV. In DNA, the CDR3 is TGTGCCAGCAGTTTTGGACAGGGGGGTGAAAAACTGTTTTTT. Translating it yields CASSFGQGGEKLFF.

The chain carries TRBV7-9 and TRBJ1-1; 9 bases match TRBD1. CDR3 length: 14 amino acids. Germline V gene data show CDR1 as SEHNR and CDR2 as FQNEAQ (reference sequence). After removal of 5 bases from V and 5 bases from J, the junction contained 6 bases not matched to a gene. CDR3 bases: TGTGCCAGCAGCGAACAGGGGGCGCCTACTGAAGCTTTCTTT. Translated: CASSEQGAPTEAFF. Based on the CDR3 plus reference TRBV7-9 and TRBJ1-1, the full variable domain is DTGVSQNPRHKITKRGQNVTFRCDPISEHNRLYWYRQTLGQGPEFLTYFQNEAQLEKSRLLSDRFSAERPKGSFSTLEIQRTEQGDSAMYLCASSEQGAPTEAFFGQGTRLTVV.

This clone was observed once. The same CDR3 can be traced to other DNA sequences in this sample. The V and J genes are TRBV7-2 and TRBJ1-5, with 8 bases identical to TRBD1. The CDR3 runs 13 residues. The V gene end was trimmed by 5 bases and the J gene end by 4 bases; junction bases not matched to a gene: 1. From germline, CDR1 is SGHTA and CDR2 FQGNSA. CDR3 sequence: CASSQGANQPQHF. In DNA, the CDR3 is TGTGCCAGCAGCCAGGGGGCAAATCAGCCCCAGCATTTT.

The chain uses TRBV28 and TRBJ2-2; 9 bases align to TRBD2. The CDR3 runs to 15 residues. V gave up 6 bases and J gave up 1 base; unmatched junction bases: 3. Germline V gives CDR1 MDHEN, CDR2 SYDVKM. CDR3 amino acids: CASSRGGGNTGELFF. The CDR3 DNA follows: TGTGCCAGCAGCCGCGGGGGGGGGAACACCGGGGAGCTGTTTTTT.

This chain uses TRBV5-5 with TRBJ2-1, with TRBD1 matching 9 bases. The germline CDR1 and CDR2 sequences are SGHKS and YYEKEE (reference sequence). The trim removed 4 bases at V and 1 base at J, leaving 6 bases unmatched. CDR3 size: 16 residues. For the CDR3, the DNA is TGTGCCAGCAGCCGGACAGGGGCTCCGTCCTACAATGAGCAGTTCTTC. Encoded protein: CASSRTGAPSYNEQFF.

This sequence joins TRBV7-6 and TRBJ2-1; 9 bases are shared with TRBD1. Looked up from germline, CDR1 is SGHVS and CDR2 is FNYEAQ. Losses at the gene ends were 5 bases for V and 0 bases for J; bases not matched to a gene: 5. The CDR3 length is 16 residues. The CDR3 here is CASSRQGVSSYNEQFF. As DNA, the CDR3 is TGTGCCAGCAGCCGACAGGGGGTAAGCTCCTACAATGAGCAGTTCTTC.

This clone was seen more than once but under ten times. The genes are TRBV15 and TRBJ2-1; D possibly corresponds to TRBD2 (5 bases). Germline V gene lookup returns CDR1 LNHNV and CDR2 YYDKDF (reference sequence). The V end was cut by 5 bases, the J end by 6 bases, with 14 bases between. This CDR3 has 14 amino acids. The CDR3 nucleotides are TGTGCCACCAGCCTCTCCCCGGAGGTCAATGAGCAGTTCTTC. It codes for CATSLSPEVNEQFF.

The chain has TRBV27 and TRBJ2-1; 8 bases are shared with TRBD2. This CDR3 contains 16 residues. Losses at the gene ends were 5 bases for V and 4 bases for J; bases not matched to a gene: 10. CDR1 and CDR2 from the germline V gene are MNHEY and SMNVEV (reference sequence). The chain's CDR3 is CASSTIAGYQYNEQFF. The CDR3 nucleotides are TGTGCCAGCAGTACCATAGCGGGATATCAGTACAATGAGCAGTTCTTC.

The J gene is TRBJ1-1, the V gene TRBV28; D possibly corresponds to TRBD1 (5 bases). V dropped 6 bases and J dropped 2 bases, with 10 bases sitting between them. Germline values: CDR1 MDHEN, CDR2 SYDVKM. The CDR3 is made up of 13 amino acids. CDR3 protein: CASSRGHNTEAFF. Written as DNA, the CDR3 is TGTGCCAGCAGCCGCGGACACAACACTGAAGCTTTCTTT. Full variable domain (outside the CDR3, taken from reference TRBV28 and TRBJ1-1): DVKVTQSSRYLVKRTGEKVFLECVQDMDHENMFWYRQDPGLGLRLIYFSYDVKMKEKGDIPEGYSVSREKKERFSLILESASTNQTSMYLCASSRGHNTEAFFGQGTRLTVV.

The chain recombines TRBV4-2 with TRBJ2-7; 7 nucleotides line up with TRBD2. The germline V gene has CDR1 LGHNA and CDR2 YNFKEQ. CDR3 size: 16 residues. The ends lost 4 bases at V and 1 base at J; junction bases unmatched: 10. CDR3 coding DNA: TGTGCCAGCAGCCCCGATCCCGGGACTACATCCTACGAGCAGTACTTC. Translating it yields CASSPDPGTTSYEQYF.

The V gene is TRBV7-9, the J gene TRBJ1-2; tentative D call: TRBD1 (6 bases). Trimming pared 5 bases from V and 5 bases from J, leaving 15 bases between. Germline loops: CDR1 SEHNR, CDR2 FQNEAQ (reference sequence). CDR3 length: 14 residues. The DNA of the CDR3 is TGTGCCAGCAGCCCGGGGGGCGGACCGTATGGCTACACCTTC. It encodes CASSPGGGPYGYTF.

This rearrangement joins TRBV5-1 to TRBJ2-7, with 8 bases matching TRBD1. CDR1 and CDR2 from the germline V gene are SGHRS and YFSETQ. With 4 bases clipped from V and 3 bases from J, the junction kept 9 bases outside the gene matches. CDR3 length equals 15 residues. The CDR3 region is CASSQTDDRGYEQYF. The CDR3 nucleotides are TGCGCCAGCAGCCAAACCGACGACAGGGGCTACGAGCAGTACTTC.

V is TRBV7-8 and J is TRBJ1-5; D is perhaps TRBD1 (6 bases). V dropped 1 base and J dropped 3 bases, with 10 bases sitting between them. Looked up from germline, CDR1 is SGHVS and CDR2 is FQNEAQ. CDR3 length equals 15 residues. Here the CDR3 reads CASSLVPGANQPQHF. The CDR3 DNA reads TGTGCCAGCAGCTTAGTTCCAGGGGCCAATCAGCCCCAGCATTTT.

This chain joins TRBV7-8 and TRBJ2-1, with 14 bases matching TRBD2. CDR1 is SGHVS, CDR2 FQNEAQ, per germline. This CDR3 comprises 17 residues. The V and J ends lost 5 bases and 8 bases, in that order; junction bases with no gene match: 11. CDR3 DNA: TGTGCCAGCAGCCTCAGAAGGACTAGCGGGAGGTTCCATGAGCAGTTCTTC. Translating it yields CASSLRRTSGRFHEQFF.